The rows below give T cell receptor beta chains drawn from one sample of a study of cytomegalovirus exposure and HLA in healthy donors. TCRdb's table, derived via immunoSEQ multiplex PCR, lists solely in-frame clones and lacks some. This sample has more than 150,000 clones, with 81% found just once. The sequenced sample was PBMCs. The receptors stem from a woman aged 18-29 years in good health and CMV-seropositive. CDR3s include the opening cysteine and the closing phenylalanine or tryptophan.

CAWSTGGGDTGELFF	TRBV30	TRBJ2-2
CASTKGQAYNEQFF	TRBV19	TRBJ2-1
CASSEHAGTGVYEQYF	TRBV6-1	TRBJ2-7
CASSLTRVETQYF	TRBV7-9	TRBJ2-5
CASSPVYEQFF	TRBV11-2	TRBJ2-1
CASSPTVLNEKLFF	TRBV28	TRBJ1-4
CASTPGGGGTDTQYF	TRBV7-6	TRBJ2-3
CAWSVAGGPGLTDTQYF	TRBV30	TRBJ2-3
CASSTRQGGETQYF	TRBV14	TRBJ2-5
CAWGPPTDSEKEAFF	TRBV30	TRBJ1-1
CAWSAGEKLFF	TRBV30	TRBJ1-4
CASCTAPYEQYF	TRBV28	TRBJ2-7
CASTPRGGGGQYEQYF	TRBV5-1	TRBJ2-7
CASSSRTGNRGETQYF	TRBV11-3	TRBJ2-5
CASNPGQGRETQYF	TRBV9	TRBJ2-5
CASSALEGGLSSYEQYF	TRBV6-1	TRBJ2-7
CASSVGKGNRAAFF	TRBV9	TRBJ1-1
CASSDNRAGVSYEQYF	TRBV7-2	TRBJ2-7
CASSLQDSVGQYF	TRBV6-5	TRBJ2-7
CASSLSGMNTEAFF	TRBV11-1	TRBJ1-1
CASSELLARNEQFF	TRBV10-1	TRBJ2-1
CASSIGGAWEPQHF	TRBV19	TRBJ1-5
CASSYGLAGEVSYNEQFF	TRBV7-9	TRBJ2-1
CASSLGRGGSSEQYF	TRBV5-1	TRBJ2-7
CAGTGNYGYTF	TRBV30	TRBJ1-2
CAWAEMDSTFGRQHF	TRBV30	TRBJ1-5
CASSLRMLGQGVLTNEKLFF	TRBV5-1	TRBJ1-4
CASSERLPDSGANVLTF	TRBV6-1	TRBJ2-6
CASKQTGRTEAFF	TRBV6-1	TRBJ1-1
CASRLTRGNTEAFF	TRBV5-1	TRBJ1-1
CASSPGFGVQETQYF	TRBV19	TRBJ2-5
CASSFSPGMGGYTF	TRBV7-9	TRBJ1-2
CASSPNRGQSTEAFF	TRBV7-6	TRBJ1-1
CASSKRGGGQGVNSPLHF	TRBV7-9	TRBJ1-6
CASSHKGASTDTQYF	TRBV5-1	TRBJ2-3
CASSQGDRGGQPQHF	TRBV4-2	TRBJ1-5
CASSLDRGLSPLHF	TRBV5-4	TRBJ1-6
CASSLIGSEQFF	TRBV11-3	TRBJ2-1
CASSQDGTGGNGELFF	TRBV4-3	TRBJ2-2
CASSWSGTEAFF	TRBV5-6	TRBJ1-1
CASSFWQGDTEAFF	TRBV28	TRBJ1-1
CASSERFAGNTQYF	TRBV2	TRBJ2-3
CASGSGGTDTQYF	TRBV7-6	TRBJ2-3
CASSPVGGRTEAFF	TRBV13	TRBJ1-1
CSAESGVEAFF	TRBV20-1	TRBJ1-1
CASSSDRGGYNEQFF	TRBV11-2	TRBJ2-1
CASSLGGSSTDTQYF	TRBV6-5	TRBJ2-3
CASSQSVMSEAFF	TRBV14	TRBJ1-1
CSVLKSYTF	TRBV29-1	TRBJ1-2
CASSSGLAGAVDTQYF	TRBV11-1	TRBJ2-3
CASSLYTRGNTGELFF	TRBV5-5	TRBJ2-2
CASSSDRMVNYGYTF	TRBV7-9	TRBJ1-2
CASSLLRQGSNSPLHF	TRBV28	TRBJ1-6